A single sample gave rise to the 31 T cell receptor beta chains below, sequenced in a study of cytomegalovirus exposure and HLA in healthy donors. The protocol was immunoSEQ multiplex PCR, while the TCRdb copy is restricted to in-frame clones and leaves out a portion. The sample contains 95,000 to 120,000 clones, over 75% of which appear only once. Sequencing input: PBMCs. Source of these receptors: a young woman in good health and CMV-seronegative.

V gene TRBV30 combines with J gene TRBJ2-7; TRBD1 matches at 8 bases. Germline CDR1 GTSNPN, CDR2 SVGIG (reference sequence). V was clipped by 2 bases and J by 3 bases; unmatched bases: 9. This CDR3 is 15 amino acids long. The CDR3 region is CAWSLPDRGRYEQYF. DNA for the CDR3: TGTGCCTGGAGTCTCCCCGACAGGGGACGCTACGAGCAGTACTTC. Based on the CDR3 plus reference TRBV30 and TRBJ2-7, the full variable domain is SQTIHQWPATLVQPVGSPLSLECTVEGTSNPNLYWYRQAAGRGLQLLFYSVGIGQISSEVPQNLSASRPQDRQFILSSKKLLLSDSGFYLCAWSLPDRGRYEQYFGPGTRLTVT.

The chain has TRBV19 and TRBJ2-7, with 7 bases lining up with TRBD1. The J segment lost 3 bases and the V segment lost 9 bases, leaving 8 bases of the junction unmatched. CDR1 and CDR2 (germline): LNHDA, SQIVND (reference sequence). The CDR3 runs to 13 residues. DNA for the CDR3: TGTGCCAGCGCGCCGACAGGGATCTACGAGCAGTACTTC. Protein sequence: CASAPTGIYEQYF.

The chain uses TRBV7-2 and TRBJ1-1; 9 nucleotides line up with TRBD1. The CDR3 runs 15 residues. CDR1 SGHTA and CDR2 FQGNSA come from the germline V gene. V lost 2 bases and J lost 4; bases outside the gene matches: 5. The CDR3 loop is CASSLLTGGPTEAFF. Written as DNA, the CDR3 is TGTGCCAGCAGCTTATTGACAGGGGGACCCACTGAAGCTTTCTTT.

The V gene is TRBV4-1, the J gene TRBJ1-6, with D maybe TRBD1 (5 bases). The germline gives CDR1 MGHRA, CDR2 YSYEKL. The V end lost 0 bases, the J end lost 9 bases, and 15 bases lay between the germline ends. CDR3 length: 16 residues. As DNA, the CDR3 is TGCGCCAGCAGCCAAGATGGGGCCAGGCAACGTTCACCCCTCCACTTT. It codes for CASSQDGARQRSPLHF.

The V and J genes are TRBV9 and TRBJ2-1; TRBD2 aligns across 9 bases. The CDR3 covers 17 residues. CDR1 and CDR2 from the germline V gene are SGDLS and YYNGEE. The J segment lost 0 bases and the V segment lost 8 bases, leaving 12 bases of the junction unmatched. The CDR3, as DNA: TGTGCCAGTAAGCCGGCTAGCGGGGAGAGCTCCTACAATGAGCAGTTCTTC. Translation gives CASKPASGESSYNEQFF. Complete variable domain (other parts from reference TRBV9 and TRBJ2-1): DSGVTQTPKHLITATGQRVTLRCSPRSGDLSVYWYQQSLDQGLQFLIQYYNGEERAKGNILERFSAQQFPDLHSELNLSSLELGDSALYFCASKPASGESSYNEQFFGPGTRLTVL.

This sequence joins TRBV6-5 and TRBJ2-2; D perhaps matches TRBD2 (5 bases). This CDR3 comprises 13 residues. CDR1 is MNHEY and CDR2 is SVGAGI in the germline V gene. Trimming took off 6 bases at V and 5 bases at J, with 10 bases between the two ends. The chain's CDR3 is CASRRGGTGELFF. In DNA, the CDR3 is TGTGCCAGCAGAAGAGGAGGAACCGGGGAGCTGTTTTTT.

V usage is TRBV10-3 and J usage is TRBJ2-2; 10 bases fit TRBD1. CDR3 length equals 16 residues. Losses at the gene ends were 5 bases for V and 4 bases for J; bases not matched to a gene: 7. Per germline, CDR1 ENHRY and CDR2 SYGVKD. The CDR3 nucleotides are TGTGCCATCAGTAGAGCCGGGACAGGGGCCACCGGGGAGCTGTTTTTT. This translates into CAISRAGTGATGELFF.

J is TRBJ2-5 and V is TRBV5-1; D not certain. The CDR3 sequence is 14 residues long. CDR1 SGHRS and CDR2 YFSETQ come from the germline V gene. Trimming took 0 bases from V and 2 from J, leaving 8 bases between them. CDR3 sequence reads: CASSLVQLQETQYF. The CDR3, as DNA: TGCGCCAGCAGCTTGGTGCAGTTACAAGAGACCCAGTACTTC.

This sequence joins TRBV10-2 and TRBJ1-2; D not certain. Germline V gives CDR1 WSHSY, CDR2 SAAADI. The CDR3 is 14 residues long. V was shortened by 7 bases and J by 7 bases, with 19 bases between the two germline ends. For the CDR3, the DNA is TGCGCCAGCACCCCAGCGGACCATGCGGGTGGCTACACCTTC. This codes for CASTPADHAGGYTF.

The chain couples TRBV28 to TRBJ1-6; 10 bases match TRBD1. The length of the CDR3 is 15 residues. CDR1 is MDHEN, CDR2 SYDVKM, per germline. V lost 7 bases to trimming and J lost 5 bases; unmatched junction nucleotides: 5. CDR3 DNA sequence: TGTGCCAGCACCGAAGGGACAGGGGATAATTCACCCCTCCACTTT. Translation: CASTEGTGDNSPLHF.

The chain is built from TRBV6-1 and TRBJ1-2, with 7 bases matching TRBD1. Germline V gives CDR1 MNHNS, CDR2 SASEGT. This CDR3 spans 14 amino acids. The ends lost 7 bases at V and 8 bases at J; junction bases unmatched: 13. CDR3 in DNA: TGTGCCAGCACTATACAGGGGCCCACCTCCGGCTACACCTTC. Translating it yields CASTIQGPTSGYTF.

The J gene is TRBJ2-7, the V gene TRBV5-1; D perhaps matches TRBD2 (5 bases). The V end lost 0 bases, the J end lost 1 base, and 8 bases lay between the germline ends. The CDR3 runs 14 residues. From germline, CDR1 is SGHRS and CDR2 YFSETQ. In DNA form, the CDR3 reads TGCGCCAGCAGCTTGGCCGGGGATTCCTACGAGCAGTACTTC. It specifies CASSLAGDSYEQYF.

The rearrangement joins TRBV21-1 to TRBJ2-3; the table's D gene call, TRBD2, was not cross checked with the DNA. TRBV21-1 is flagged as a pseudogene. The CDR3 consists of 18 residues. DNA for the CDR3: TGTGCCAGCAGCAAACTTCCCGCTGGACTAGCGGCCACAGATACGCAGTATTTT. This gives the protein CASSKLPAGLAATDTQYF.

J is TRBJ1-1 and V is TRBV6-5; D is unresolved. The CDR3 runs to 16 residues. V lost 0 bases to trimming and J lost 5 bases, with 16 bases between them. Germline CDR1 reads MNHEY; CDR2 reads SVGAGI. CDR3 sequence (DNA): TGTGCCAGCAGTTACTCCATCACGGGGAGTGGGACTGAAGCTTTCTTT. The encoded protein is CASSYSITGSGTEAFF.

V gene TRBV10-3 combines with J gene TRBJ1-2; D is uncertain. The CDR3 sequence is 13 residues long. CDR1 and CDR2 from the germline V gene are ENHRY and SYGVKD. Deletions cut 3 bases from V and 0 bases from J, with 5 bases between. The CDR3: CAISDAANYGYTF. CDR3 nucleotides: TGTGCCATCAGTGACGCGGCTAACTATGGCTACACCTTC.

The chain employs TRBV11-2 and TRBJ2-2; tentative D call: TRBD2 (6 bases). V was shortened by 1 base and J by 5 bases, with 11 bases between the two germline ends. Germline CDR1 and CDR2: SGHAT and FQNNGV. The CDR3 is 15 residues long. The DNA of the CDR3 is TGTGCCAGCAGCTTAGCGGGGGTTGGTACCGGGGAGCTGTTTTTT. Its protein is CASSLAGVGTGELFF.

DNA for the CDR3: TGTGCCAGCAGTTACTATAGCGGGGGGGCATCAGATACGCAGTATTTT. Protein: CASSYYSGGASDTQYF. This chain uses TRBV6-5 with TRBJ2-3; 11 nucleotides agree with TRBD2. V gave up 1 base and J gave up 4 bases; unmatched junction bases: 4. Looked up from germline, CDR1 is MNHEY and CDR2 is SVGAGI. This CDR3 spans 16 amino acids.

The CDR3 bases are TGTGCCAGCAGCTTGGGGGCGGCGAACACCGGGGAGCTGTTTTTT. It translates to CASSLGAANTGELFF. The V gene is TRBV13, the J gene TRBJ2-2; D might be TRBD1 (6 bases). The ends were cut back, 3 bases at V and 0 bases at J, with 8 bases in the middle. CDR1 and CDR2 (germline): PRHDT, FYEKMQ (reference sequence). The CDR3 has 15 amino acids.

This rearrangement joins TRBV7-6 to TRBJ1-6; 10 bases match TRBD1. The CDR3 totals 15 residues. With 3 bases clipped from V and 9 bases from J, the junction kept 5 bases outside the gene matches. CDR1 and CDR2 from the germline V gene are SGHVS and FNYEAQ. The DNA for the CDR3 is TGTGCCAGCAGCTTCTCGCGACAGGGGGCTTCACCCCTCCACTTT. Its translation: CASSFSRQGASPLHF.

V usage is TRBV5-4 and J usage is TRBJ2-1; 8 bases are a match to TRBD2. Germline-derived CDR1 and CDR2 are SGHNT and YYREEE (reference sequence). Trimming at V came to 6 bases and at J to 7 bases, leaving 9 bases not matched to a gene. The CDR3 has 14 residues. CDR3 region: CASTPQSGGNEQFF. The CDR3 DNA reads as TGTGCCAGCACCCCGCAGTCGGGGGGGAATGAGCAGTTCTTC. Full variable domain (missing parts from reference TRBV5-4 and TRBJ2-1): ETGVTQSPTHLIKTRGQQVTLRCSSQSGHNTVSWYQQALGQGPQFIFQYYREEENGRGNFPPRFSGLQFPNYSSELNVNALELDDSALYLCASTPQSGGNEQFFGPGTRLTVL.

In its sample, this clone was seen a few times. V is TRBV2 and J is TRBJ1-1; TRBD1 is a possible D gene (6 bases). This CDR3 is 14 amino acids long. Per germline, CDR1 SNHLY and CDR2 FYNNEI. Trimming shortened V by 0 bases and J by 10 bases, and 15 bases separated the two germline ends. Written as DNA, the CDR3 is TGTGCCAGCAGTGAAGCAATCCAGGGGAGCGGAGCTTTCTTT. Its translation is CASSEAIQGSGAFF.

The chain joins TRBV6-4 to TRBJ2-3; 9 positions agree with TRBD2. Germline values: CDR1 MRHNA, CDR2 SNTAGT. With 0 bases clipped from V and 2 bases from J, the junction kept 3 bases outside the gene matches. The CDR3 consists of 16 residues. The CDR3 bases are TGTGCCAGCAGTGACTCCGCGGGGGGGCCCACAGATACGCAGTATTTT. Protein product: CASSDSAGGPTDTQYF.

This clone showed up just once. J is TRBJ2-7 and V is TRBV11-3, with D perhaps TRBD1 (5 bases). Per germline, CDR1 SGHNT and CDR2 YENEEA. This CDR3 has 13 amino acids. V was clipped by 3 bases and J by 1 base, with 7 bases between them. The CDR3 here is CASSFGASYEQYF. The CDR3 DNA reads TGTGCCAGCAGCTTTGGGGCTTCCTACGAGCAGTACTTC.

The chain has TRBV6-5 and TRBJ1-6, with 7 positions matching TRBD1. The CDR3 covers 15 residues. The germline CDR1 and CDR2 sequences are MNHEY and SVGAGI. V trimming: 7 bases; J trimming: 10 bases; junction bases outside the gene matches: 13. The CDR3 DNA sequence: TGTGCCAGCACCACCAGCAGGGGGAAAGGGTCACCCCTCCACTTT. This encodes CASTTSRGKGSPLHF.

The rearrangement links TRBV5-1 to TRBJ2-7; D ambiguous. This CDR3 has 16 residues. Trimming pared 4 bases from V and 1 base from J, leaving 18 bases between. Germline V CDR1 and CDR2: SGHRS, YFSETQ. DNA of the CDR3: TGCGCCAGCAGCGTCAATCCCCATGGCTCTTCCTACGAGCAGTACTTC. It is translated as CASSVNPHGSSYEQYF.

This clone was recorded many times. V is TRBV19 and J is TRBJ1-5, with 7 bases aligning to TRBD1. This CDR3 spans 13 amino acids. With 3 bases clipped from V and 9 bases from J, the junction kept 5 bases outside the gene matches. Germline V CDR1 and CDR2: LNHDA, SQIVND (reference sequence). The CDR3 is CASSINQGGPQHF. The CDR3 nucleotides read TGTGCCAGTAGTATCAATCAGGGGGGGCCCCAGCATTTT.

The chain uses TRBV5-1 and TRBJ2-3, with D tentatively TRBD2 (6 bases). Per germline, CDR1 SGHRS and CDR2 YFSETQ. The V gene lost 4 bases and the J gene lost 6 bases, with 18 bases spanning the gap. This CDR3 has 15 amino acids. The CDR3 loop is CASSPPGLGPDTQYF. CDR3 in DNA: TGCGCCAGCAGCCCTCCGGGACTCGGCCCGGATACGCAGTATTTT.

The rearrangement links TRBV7-8 to TRBJ2-5; D may be TRBD2 (6 bases). V lost 0 bases, J lost 0 bases, and 11 bases lay in between. The CDR3 extends over 16 amino acids. Germline V gene data show CDR1 as SGHVS and CDR2 as FQNEAQ. Here the CDR3 DNA reads TGTGCCAGCAGCTTAGCGGCGGGGACCTACCAAGAGACCCAGTACTTC. Translating gives CASSLAAGTYQETQYF.

The chain couples TRBV2 to TRBJ2-5; D remains unclear. The CDR3 is 14 amino acids. V lost 0 bases and J lost 4, with 9 bases in between. The germline V gene encodes CDR1 SNHLY and CDR2 FYNNEI. The CDR3 DNA reads TGTGCCAGCAGTGAAGCGCGTGCGTCAGAGACCCAGTACTTC. This sequence encodes CASSEARASETQYF.

The chain joins TRBV7-9 to TRBJ1-5, with D hard to call. Germline V gene sequence: CDR1 SEHNR, CDR2 FQNEAQ (reference sequence). Trimming left V 0 bases short and J 1 base short, with 10 bases between. This CDR3 contains 16 residues. The CDR3 bases are TGTGCCAGCAGCTTAGCCGGGTTGGAAAGCAATCAGCCCCAGCATTTT. As protein: CASSLAGLESNQPQHF. The full variable domain, with the rest looked up from reference TRBV7-9 and TRBJ1-5, is DTGVSQNPRHKITKRGQNVTFRCDPISEHNRLYWYRQTLGQGPEFLTYFQNEAQLEKSRLLSDRFSAERPKGSFSTLEIQRTEQGDSAMYLCASSLAGLESNQPQHFGDGTRLSIL.

The chain carries TRBV6-5 and TRBJ1-1; D is undetermined. This CDR3 has 15 residues. Trimming took 2 bases from V and 0 from J, leaving 10 bases between them. Looked up from germline, CDR1 is MNHEY and CDR2 is SVGAGI. Written as DNA, the CDR3 is TGTGCCAGCAGTTACGCGGGCCGCATGAACACTGAAGCTTTCTTT. Translated, it gives CASSYAGRMNTEAFF.